The rows below give T cell receptor beta chains drawn from one sample of a study of PD-1 blockade in classical Hodgkin lymphoma. Only in-frame clones appear in the TCRdb table, and some are missing; sequencing was by immunoSEQ multiplex PCR. The sample records 12,000 to 15,000 clones, about four fifths being singletons. Sequenced here: peripheral blood mononuclear cells (PBMCs), sampled before the fourth cycle of nivolumab. The receptors originated from a human donor with classical Hodgkin lymphoma. The CDR3 runs from the conserved cysteine through the conserved F or W. D genes are given only for firm matches. The size entry is marked missing in some rows and otherwise reads once, few, many or a size class.

v_gene	j_gene	abundance	d_gene	CDR3nt	CDR3aa
TRBV6-6	TRBJ1-6	few	TRBD1	TGTGCCAGCAAGAGACGGGACAGGGGGCGTGAGTCACCCCTCCACTTT	CASKRRDRGRESPLHF
TRBV19	TRBJ1-3	NA	TRBD1	TGTGCCAGTAGTCTGGACAGGGGGAGTGGAAACACCATATATTTT	CASSLDRGSGNTIYF
TRBV6-5	TRBJ2-2	NA	NA	TGTGCCAGCAGCCTCCTGGACGTCGGGGAGCTGTTTTTT	CASSLLDVGELFF
TRBV5-1	TRBJ2-4	NA	TRBD2	TGCGCCAGCAGCTTGGCGGGGGGAAAAAACATTCAGTACTTC	CASSLAGGKNIQYF
TRBV7-9	TRBJ1-4	NA	NA	TGTGCCAGCAGCTTAGGTCAGGAGGGGTTGGCGGCAACTAATGAAAAACTGTTTTTT	CASSLGQEGLAATNEKLFF
TRBV28	TRBJ2-5	NA	NA	TGTGCCAGCAGATCCCCCGGGGTGGCCCAGTACTTC	CASRSPGVAQYF
TRBV19	TRBJ1-2	NA	NA	TGTGCCAGTAGTACAGGCACCTATGGCTACACCTTC	CASSTGTYGYTF
TRBV7-9	TRBJ2-2	NA	NA	TGTGCCAGCAGCTCTCCGGACGGGCCTCACGGGGAGCTGTTTTTT	CASSSPDGPHGELFF
TRBV5-4	TRBJ2-3	NA	TRBD2	TGTGCCAGCAACATAGGAGGGCTAGCGGGCACAGATACGCAGTATTTT	CASNIGGLAGTDTQYF
TRBV19	TRBJ2-1	NA	TRBD2	TGTGCCAGTAGTGAGGTAGCGGGGGCAAGTGAGCAGTTCTTC	CASSEVAGASEQFF
TRBV6-6	TRBJ1-1	NA	NA	TGTGCCAGCAGTTACTCGACGACAGGCAGGAACACTGAAGCTTTCTTT	CASSYSTTGRNTEAFF